These 29 T cell receptor beta chains originate from one sample sequenced in a study of blood T cell repertoires in COVID-19. This table comes from immunoSEQ multiplex PCR, and its TCRdb copy is limited to in-frame clones, with some not included. The sample has 200,000 to 300,000 clones, 70% to 90% seen once. Input material: PBMCs or T cells enriched from blood (not recorded which). The origin of the receptors is a man aged 45-65 years who had been exposed to COVID-19.

V is TRBV6-5 and J is TRBJ2-1, with 9 bases that match TRBD1. Trimming at V came to 6 bases and at J to 3 bases, leaving 6 bases not matched to a gene. CDR3 length: 15 amino acids. CDR1 MNHEY and CDR2 SVGAGI come from the germline V gene. Written as DNA, the CDR3 is TGTGCCAGCAGGGCGGACAGGGGACGCTACAATGAGCAGTTCTTC. Translating gives CASRADRGRYNEQFF.

This sequence joins TRBV5-6 and TRBJ2-5; TRBD2 is a possible D gene (6 bases). V lost 4 bases, J lost 14 bases, and 18 bases lay in between. Germline CDR1 SGHDT, CDR2 YYEEEE. CDR3 length equals 12 residues. CDR3 amino acids: CASSNIPGLYYF. CDR3 DNA sequence: TGTGCCAGCAGCAATATACCGGGACTGTATTACTTC.

The chain uses TRBV5-1 and TRBJ2-1; 8 bases line up with TRBD1. Germline V gives CDR1 SGHRS, CDR2 YFSETQ. The V gene end was trimmed by 8 bases and the J gene end by 7 bases; junction bases not matched to a gene: 8. The CDR3 has 13 amino acids. CDR3 nucleotides: TGCGCCAGTACTACAGGGGGTAGGAATGAGCAGTTCTTC. This gives the protein CASTTGGRNEQFF.

The gene calls are TRBV6-4 and TRBJ2-1; 11 bases align to TRBD2. The length of the CDR3 is 15 residues. Germline CDR1 reads MRHNA; CDR2 reads SNTAGT. Trimming at V came to 4 bases and at J to 3 bases, leaving 2 bases not matched to a gene. CDR3 amino acids: CASSGTSGSYNEQFF. CDR3 sequence (DNA): TGTGCCAGCAGTGGTACTAGCGGGAGCTACAATGAGCAGTTCTTC.

The sample holds one count of this clone. The V and J genes are TRBV28 and TRBJ1-2; possibly TRBD1 for D (5 bases). Trimming took 10 bases from V and 2 from J, leaving 14 bases between them. The germline CDR1 and CDR2 sequences are MDHEN and SYDVKM. The CDR3 covers 13 residues. The CDR3 sequence is CATQDSSNYGYTF. In DNA form, the CDR3 reads TGTGCCACCCAAGACAGCTCCAACTATGGCTACACCTTC.

The chain employs TRBV9 and TRBJ2-2, with 7 bases identical to TRBD2. Germline values: CDR1 SGDLS, CDR2 YYNGEE. With 2 bases clipped from V and 5 bases from J, the junction kept 6 bases outside the gene matches. The CDR3 spans 15 residues. This CDR3 is CASSVAGEGTGELFF. Here the CDR3 DNA reads TGTGCCAGCAGCGTGGCGGGAGAGGGAACCGGGGAGCTGTTTTTT.

This clone came up once. The chain couples TRBV15 to TRBJ1-1; weak D call: TRBD1 (6 bases). The CDR3 totals 15 residues. The V gene lost 1 base and the J gene lost 5 bases, with 14 bases spanning the gap. Germline V gene data show CDR1 as LNHNV and CDR2 as YYDKDF (reference sequence). The CDR3 loop is CATSRGAGAGTEAFF. Here the CDR3 DNA reads TGTGCCACCAGCAGAGGGGCAGGGGCAGGGACTGAAGCTTTCTTT.

CDR3 coding DNA: TGTGCCAGAAGCTTGGTCGGACTAGCGGGAGTGTTTGGACAAGAGACCCAGTACTTC. Its translation is CARSLVGLAGVFGQETQYF. The V call is TRBV5-3, the J call TRBJ2-5, with 13 bases fitting TRBD2. TRBV5-3 is marked as an open reading frame, function uncertain. The ends lost 0 bases at V and 2 bases at J; junction bases unmatched: 10. The CDR3 has 19 residues.

This chain links TRBV5-1 with TRBJ2-3, with a possible D match to TRBD2 (6 bases). With 3 bases removed from V and 0 bases from J, the gap between germline ends came to 17 bases. Germline CDR1 SGHRS, CDR2 YFSETQ. The length of the CDR3 is 17 residues. In nucleotides, the CDR3 is TGCGCCAGCAGCTCCGACGGGACTCATGCTAGCACAGATACGCAGTATTTT. Translation: CASSSDGTHASTDTQYF.

The CDR3 spells CASSLGQGGYQPQHF. In DNA, the CDR3 is TGTGCCAGCAGCTTAGGACAGGGGGGCTATCAGCCCCAGCATTTT. J is TRBJ1-5 and V is TRBV7-2; TRBD1 agrees at 9 bases. The germline V gene encodes CDR1 SGHTA and CDR2 FQGNSA. The CDR3 sequence is 15 residues long. V shed 1 base and J 5 bases; nucleotides not matched to a gene: 3.

The chain combines TRBV2 with TRBJ1-2, with TRBD1 matching over 9 bases. This CDR3 region has 15 residues. J gave up 5 bases and V 4 bases, and 8 bases lay outside the gene matches. Looked up from germline, CDR1 is SNHLY and CDR2 is FYNNEI. CDR3 residues: CASSGWTGEVYGYTF. DNA of the CDR3: TGTGCCAGCAGTGGTTGGACAGGGGAAGTATATGGCTACACCTTC.

This clone was detected only once. The chain has TRBV11-2 and TRBJ2-5, with 9 bases matching TRBD1. The CDR3 spans 16 residues. V shed 8 bases, J shed 3 bases, and the junction held 13 bases outside the gene matches. CDR1 SGHAT and CDR2 FQNNGV come from the germline V gene. The CDR3: CASELKWGQGEETQYF. In nucleotides, the CDR3 is TGTGCCAGCGAGCTTAAATGGGGACAGGGAGAAGAGACCCAGTACTTC.

V is TRBV5-6 and J is TRBJ1-5; the D is unclear. The CDR3 contains 15 residues. Germline CDR1 SGHDT, CDR2 YYEEEE. The V end was cut by 1 base, the J end by 2 bases, with 10 bases between. CDR3 bases: TGTGCCAGCAGCTTGACCGGGTACGGCAATCAGCCCCAGCATTTT. It encodes CASSLTGYGNQPQHF.

This clone appeared once. This chain links TRBV6-5 with TRBJ2-5; D perhaps matches TRBD2 (6 bases). V lost 4 bases and J lost 5, with 8 bases in between. Looked up from germline, CDR1 is MNHEY and CDR2 is SVGAGI. This CDR3 is 12 amino acids long. In DNA form, the CDR3 reads TGTGCCAGCAGTTTACGGGGGGAGACCCAGTACTTC. It specifies CASSLRGETQYF.

The chain couples TRBV30 to TRBJ2-7; D gene unclear. V was shortened by 1 base and J by 3 bases, with 10 bases between the two germline ends. Germline V CDR1 and CDR2: GTSNPN, SVGIG (reference sequence). This CDR3 contains 13 residues. The CDR3 nucleotides are TGTGCCTGGAGTGCGGGTCTTTACTACGAGCAGTACTTC. This encodes CAWSAGLYYEQYF.

V usage is TRBV6-5 and J usage is TRBJ2-2, with D maybe TRBD2 (6 bases). Germline loops: CDR1 MNHEY, CDR2 SVGAGI. This CDR3 contains 14 residues. Trimming cost V 4 bases and J 1 base, with 7 bases left between them. For the CDR3, the DNA is TGTGCCAGCAGTTCTAGCGTGAACACCGGGGAGCTGTTTTTT. Its translation: CASSSSVNTGELFF.

This CDR3 is CASSASLAVGFNEQFF. As DNA, the CDR3 is TGTGCCAGCTCCGCTTCTCTAGCGGTTGGTTTCAATGAGCAGTTCTTC. The rearrangement links TRBV18 to TRBJ2-1; 7 bases fit TRBD2. There are 16 residues in the CDR3. After removal of 6 bases from V and 6 bases from J, the junction contained 14 bases not matched to a gene. The germline V gene encodes CDR1 KGHSH and CDR2 LQKENI.

This clone has just a few counts. The J gene is TRBJ1-1, the V gene TRBV13; D remains ambiguous. From germline, CDR1 is PRHDT and CDR2 FYEKMQ (reference sequence). The V and J ends lost 1 base and 0 bases respectively, with 9 bases between them. The CDR3 has 15 amino acids. CDR3 in amino acids: CASSLAASMNTEAFF. In DNA form, the CDR3 reads TGTGCCAGCAGCTTAGCAGCGAGCATGAACACTGAAGCTTTCTTT.

This clone was detected only a few times. V gene TRBV11-3 combines with J gene TRBJ2-2; D unclear. Per the germline V gene, CDR1 is SGHNT and CDR2 is YENEEA. This CDR3 is built from 15 residues. Trimming took off 5 bases at V and 1 base at J, with 11 bases between the two ends. The CDR3 here is CASSAANLNTGELFF. The CDR3 nucleotides read TGTGCCAGCAGCGCCGCGAACCTGAACACCGGGGAGCTGTTTTTT.

A remark on this clone: Other DNA sequences in this sample translate to the same CDR3. The chain recombines TRBV28 with TRBJ1-5; possible D gene TRBD1, 6 bases. Germline V CDR1 and CDR2: MDHEN, SYDVKM. The V gene lost 6 bases and the J gene lost 0 bases, with 9 bases spanning the gap. The CDR3 is made up of 14 amino acids. The CDR3 DNA follows: TGTGCCAGCAGCCGGACAGATAGCAATCAGCCCCAGCATTTT. Translating gives CASSRTDSNQPQHF.

The genes are TRBV7-2 and TRBJ2-7, with 8 positions matching TRBD1. There are 14 residues in the CDR3. V was pared by 2 bases and J by 4 bases, with 4 bases of the junction left unmatched. Germline-derived CDR1 and CDR2 are SGHTA and FQGNSA. The CDR3 here is CASSLRTGIYEQYF. In nucleotides, the CDR3 is TGTGCCAGCAGCTTAAGGACAGGGATTTACGAGCAGTACTTC.

In DNA, the CDR3 is TGTGCCAGCAGCGTGGAGGGGGCTGGGAGGACTGAAGCTTTCTTT. Translation gives CASSVEGAGRTEAFF. The chain employs TRBV9 and TRBJ1-1; 7 bases agree with TRBD1. V trimming: 2 bases; J trimming: 5 bases; junction bases outside the gene matches: 9. Per the germline V gene, CDR1 is SGDLS and CDR2 is YYNGEE. The CDR3 totals 15 residues.

The chain has TRBV5-1 and TRBJ1-4; no firm D call. This CDR3 comprises 12 residues. V lost 4 bases and J 10 bases, leaving 11 bases between the germline ends. CDR1 and CDR2 from the germline V gene are SGHRS and YFSETQ. Here the CDR3 reads CASSLSSGKLFF. CDR3 DNA sequence: TGCGCCAGCAGCCTATCCTCCGGAAAACTGTTTTTT.

V and J are TRBV25-1 and TRBJ1-2; 8 bases agree with TRBD1. CDR1 is MGHDK, CDR2 SYGVNS, per germline. The CDR3 contains 15 residues. V shed 2 bases and J 7 bases; nucleotides not matched to a gene: 9. The CDR3 reads CASSERGGQGFGYTF. The CDR3 nucleotides are TGTGCCAGCAGTGAACGGGGTGGACAGGGTTTTGGCTACACCTTC.

The chain uses TRBV9 and TRBJ2-1; possibly TRBD1 for D (6 bases). Germline V lookup: CDR1 SGDLS, CDR2 YYNGEE. This CDR3 is 14 amino acids long. Trimming left V 3 bases short and J 1 base short, with 8 bases between. The CDR3 region is CASSAGQSYNEQFF. The CDR3 nucleotides read TGTGCCAGCAGCGCCGGACAGTCCTACAATGAGCAGTTCTTC.

The chain couples TRBV2 to TRBJ1-2, with D uncertain. The length of the CDR3 is 13 residues. Deletions cut 5 bases from V and 0 bases from J, with 7 bases between. The V gene's germline CDR1 is SNHLY and CDR2 FYNNEI. The CDR3 reads CASSYLANYGYTF. The DNA of the CDR3 is TGTGCCAGCAGTTATTTAGCTAACTATGGCTACACCTTC.

V is TRBV7-3 and J is TRBJ1-6; D is ambiguous. The CDR3 runs 16 residues. Germline V gene data show CDR1 as SGHTA and CDR2 as FQGTGA. V dropped 2 bases and J dropped 7 bases, with 15 bases sitting between them. The CDR3 nucleotides are TGTGCCAGCAGCTTATGGCCACCGACTTCCAATTCACCCCTCCACTTT. Amino acids: CASSLWPPTSNSPLHF.

This chain joins TRBV21-1 and TRBJ2-7; the D call in the table, TRBD1, was not verified against the DNA. TRBV21-1 has pseudogene status. CDR3 length equals 16 residues. CDR3 region: CASSKGGQRILYEQYV. DNA for the CDR3: TGTGCCAGCAGCAAAGGTGGACAGCGTATACTCTACGAGCAGTACGTC.

This clone appeared a single time. The chain carries TRBV15 and TRBJ1-1, with D possibly being TRBD1 (5 bases). Germline loops: CDR1 LNHNV, CDR2 YYDKDF (reference sequence). V lost 0 bases to trimming and J lost 10 bases, with 12 bases between them. The CDR3 length is 13 residues. This CDR3 reads CATSRDFGQGAFF. The DNA for the CDR3 is TGTGCCACCAGCAGAGATTTCGGGCAGGGAGCTTTCTTT.